One sample yielded the 21 T cell receptor beta chains listed below, sequenced in a study of T cells in Graves' hyperthyroidism and ophthalmopathy. RNA transcripts served as the template for amplifying TCR beta CDR3 regions. Carried out on the TCR CDR3, a first-round RT-PCR used the HTBI primer set. TCRdb independently ran MiXCR on the multiplex PCR reads; one entry per CDR3 protein. Among 300,000 to 400,000 distinct CDR3 sequences listed, roughly an eighth were seen once. The sequenced sample consisted of blood. The receptors were sampled from a woman younger than 35 with Graves' hyperthyroidism.

This clonotype was seen ten or more times. The V and J genes are TRBV28 and TRBJ2-1; TRBD2 is a possible D gene (5 bases). The V end was cut by 7 bases, the J end by 5 bases, with 18 bases between. This CDR3 has 15 amino acids. Germline loops: CDR1 MDHEN, CDR2 SYDVKM. The CDR3 reads CASTDRAGLNNEQFF. In DNA form, the CDR3 reads TGTGCCAGCACGGATCGGGCGGGTTTAAACAATGAGCAGTTCTTC. Together with reference TRBV28 and TRBJ2-1, the CDR3 gives the full variable domain: DVKVTQSSRYLVKRTGEKVFLECVQDMDHENMFWYRQDPGLGLRLIYFSYDVKMKEKGDIPEGYSVSREKKERFSLILESASTNQTSMYLCASTDRAGLNNEQFFGPGTRLTVL.

This clonotype was seen ten or more times. The chain joins TRBV7-9 to TRBJ1-1; the D is unclear. The V and J ends lost 4 bases and 0 bases respectively, with 18 bases between them. CDR3 length: 17 residues. Per the germline V gene, CDR1 is SEHNR and CDR2 is FQNEAQ (reference sequence). CDR3 amino acids: CASSSPAVDAVNTEAFF. CDR3 DNA: TGTGCCAGCAGCTCCCCCGCCGTCGACGCGGTGAACACTGAAGCTTTCTTT.

This CDR3 reads CASSLMTGTGSNEQYF. Here the CDR3 DNA reads TGCGCCAGCAGCCTCATGACTGGGACAGGGTCGAACGAGCAGTACTTC. The J gene is TRBJ2-7, the V gene TRBV5-1; 9 bases fit TRBD1. This CDR3 has 16 amino acids. The germline gives CDR1 SGHRS, CDR2 YFSETQ. V gave up 4 bases and J gave up 5 bases; unmatched junction bases: 13. Full variable domain (remainder filled in from reference TRBV5-1 and TRBJ2-7): KAGVTQTPRYLIKTRGQQVTLSCSPISGHRSVSWYQQTPGQGLQFLFEYFSETQRNKGNFPGRFSGRQFSNSRSEMNVSTLELGDSALYLCASSLMTGTGSNEQYFGPGTRLTVT.

There are many counts of this clonotype. This chain joins TRBV28 and TRBJ2-7; D not certain. The CDR3 has 13 residues. CDR1 MDHEN and CDR2 SYDVKM come from the germline V gene. V lost 6 bases and J 1 base, leaving 10 bases between the germline ends. The CDR3 DNA follows: TGTGCCAGCAGGAAACCTCAGTCCTACGAGCAGTACTTC. This sequence encodes CASRKPQSYEQYF. Full variable domain (outside the CDR3, taken from reference TRBV28 and TRBJ2-7): DVKVTQSSRYLVKRTGEKVFLECVQDMDHENMFWYRQDPGLGLRLIYFSYDVKMKEKGDIPEGYSVSREKKERFSLILESASTNQTSMYLCASRKPQSYEQYFGPGTRLTVT.

This clonotype has at least ten counts. V is TRBV20-1 and J is TRBJ1-4; TRBD1 matches 9 bases. The germline V gene has CDR1 DFQATT and CDR2 SNEGSKA (reference sequence). J gave up 10 bases and V 3 bases, and 12 bases lay outside the gene matches. There are 15 residues in the CDR3. CDR3 sequence reads: CSASITGQGSGKLFF. DNA of the CDR3: TGCAGTGCTAGTATCACGGGACAGGGTAGTGGAAAACTGTTTTTT.

This clonotype was picked up many times. V gene TRBV10-1 combines with J gene TRBJ2-7; D is uncertain. Trimming pared 6 bases from V and 3 bases from J, leaving 15 bases between. The CDR3 runs to 14 residues. Looked up from germline, CDR1 is WNHNN and CDR2 is SYGVQD (reference sequence). CDR3 nucleotide sequence: TGCGCCAGCAGCCCTACTGGACCAGACTACGAGCAGTACTTC. This translates into CASSPTGPDYEQYF.

In its sample, this clonotype was seen many times. The V call is TRBV4-2, the J call TRBJ1-3; 7 positions agree with TRBD1. Losses at the gene ends were 1 base for V and 1 base for J; bases not matched to a gene: 4. Germline V CDR1 and CDR2: LGHNA, YNFKEQ. This CDR3 region has 16 residues. CDR3 nucleotide sequence: TGTGCCAGCAGCCAAGGGCAGGGGGTGTCTGGAAACACCATATATTTT. This codes for CASSQGQGVSGNTIYF.

The table lists this clonotype with many counts. The J gene is TRBJ2-7, the V gene TRBV7-3; 16 nucleotides match TRBD2. V lost 1 base to trimming and J lost 1 base; unmatched junction nucleotides: 4. The CDR3 runs to 18 residues. In germline, CDR1 is SGHTA, CDR2 FQGTGA. For the CDR3, the DNA is TGTGCCAGCAGCTTAAGCGGGACTAGCGGGAGGGAGTCCTACGAGCAGTACTTC. Translating gives CASSLSGTSGRESYEQYF.

This clonotype was counted at least ten times. V gene TRBV9 combines with J gene TRBJ2-1; 8 bases are a match to TRBD2. Germline CDR1 SGDLS, CDR2 YYNGEE. There are 17 residues in the CDR3. The J segment lost 1 base and the V segment lost 3 bases, leaving 9 bases of the junction unmatched. The CDR3 protein is CASSAGLAGLSYNEQFF. As DNA, the CDR3 is TGTGCCAGCAGCGCTGGGCTAGCGGGCCTATCCTACAATGAGCAGTTCTTC.

This clonotype was seen many times. V is TRBV19 and J is TRBJ1-1; TRBD1 might be the D (6 bases). Germline lookup yields CDR1 LNHDA and CDR2 SQIVND (reference sequence). This CDR3 spans 14 amino acids. V lost 9 bases and J lost 2, with 16 bases in between. The CDR3 DNA sequence: TGTGCCAGCCAAGCTCGGGGGGCCAACACTGAAGCTTTCTTT. Translation: CASQARGANTEAFF.

This clonotype was counted only a few times. V and J are TRBV6-1 and TRBJ1-6; perhaps TRBD1 as D (5 bases). Germline V CDR1 and CDR2: MNHNS, SASEGT. The CDR3 extends over 17 amino acids. V shed 4 bases and J shed 2 bases, with 15 bases lying between them. CDR3 amino acids: CASSGIGAGTYNSPLHF. The CDR3 nucleotides read TGTGCCAGCAGTGGAATAGGGGCAGGCACCTATAATTCACCCCTCCACTTT.

J is TRBJ2-3 and V is TRBV10-2; a possible D gene is TRBD1 (7 bases). Germline lookup yields CDR1 WSHSY and CDR2 SAAADI. The CDR3 extends over 13 amino acids. V dropped 10 bases and J dropped 5 bases, with 16 bases sitting between them. The DNA for the CDR3 is TGCGCCACCCAGGGGGGCCTGGGAGATACGCAGTATTTT. It translates to CATQGGLGDTQYF.

V and J are TRBV25-1 and TRBJ2-7; D remains unclear. CDR1 is MGHDK, CDR2 SYGVNS, per germline. V was shortened by 4 bases and J by 2 bases, with 15 bases between the two germline ends. This CDR3 contains 15 residues. The CDR3 here is CASSVASDMTYEQYF. As DNA, the CDR3 is TGTGCCAGCAGTGTCGCTTCCGACATGACCTACGAGCAGTACTTC.

This clonotype was recorded at least ten times. The chain has TRBV2 and TRBJ2-7; D possibly corresponds to TRBD2 (7 bases). This CDR3 contains 12 residues. V lost 11 bases to trimming and J lost 3 bases, with 14 bases between them. The germline V gene encodes CDR1 SNHLY and CDR2 FYNNEI. The CDR3 region has the DNA TGTGCCGCGCGGGGGCTGTTCTACGAGCAGTACTTC. It codes for CAARGLFYEQYF.

This clonotype was found a few times. The junction departs from the called germline gene at one end, perhaps through a read error. V is TRBV7-2 and J is TRBJ1-2; 7 nucleotides agree with TRBD1. The CDR3 runs to 14 residues. Germline V gives CDR1 SGHTA, CDR2 FQGNSA. CDR3 in DNA: TGTGCCAGCAGCTTATCAGGGGGGGGCTATGACTACACCTTC. It encodes CASSLSGGGYDYTF.

V usage is TRBV6-1 and J usage is TRBJ2-3, with D unclear. Germline loops: CDR1 MNHNS, CDR2 SASEGT. V lost 6 bases and J lost 0, with 7 bases in between. The CDR3 contains 13 residues. As DNA, the CDR3 is TGTGCCAGCAGAGAATTAAGCACAGATACGCAGTATTTT. Protein: CASRELSTDTQYF.

This clonotype has at least ten counts. V usage is TRBV27 and J usage is TRBJ2-1, with D unresolved. The V gene lost 5 bases and the J gene lost 8 bases, with 1 base spanning the gap. The CDR3 totals 9 residues. CDR1 is MNHEY and CDR2 is SMNVEV in the germline V gene (reference sequence). CDR3 loop: CASSDEQFF. CDR3 DNA: TGTGCCAGCAGTGATGAGCAGTTCTTC.

Comment on this clonotype: Being one base from a much bigger clone, this may be a read error. The chain recombines TRBV2 with TRBJ2-3; D call uncertain. CDR3 length: 11 residues. V lost 5 bases and J 8 bases, leaving 8 bases between the germline ends. The germline V gene has CDR1 SNHLY and CDR2 FYNNEI. CDR3 amino acids: CASSPQVTQYF. CDR3 bases: TGTGCCAGCAGTCCTCAAGTTACGCAGTATTTT.

In its sample, this clonotype was seen a few times. This sequence joins TRBV6-1 and TRBJ2-5; no clear D gene. The CDR3 is 11 amino acids. Trimming removed 7 bases at V and 5 bases at J, with 8 bases between. Looked up from germline, CDR1 is MNHNS and CDR2 is SASEGT. The CDR3 here is CASTTWETQYF. CDR3 bases: TGTGCCAGCACTACTTGGGAGACCCAGTACTTC.

This clonotype has at least ten counts. The chain recombines TRBV6-2 or TRBV6-3 with TRBJ2-7; D uncertain. The CDR3 spans 14 residues. Germline V lookup: CDR1 MNHEY, CDR2 SVGEGT. V was clipped by 0 bases and J by 0 bases, with 6 bases between them. The CDR3 nucleotides are TGTGCCAGCAGTTACTCGGCCAACTCCTACGAGCAGTACTTC. It specifies CASSYSANSYEQYF.

This clonotype occurred many times. The chain joins TRBV30 to TRBJ2-7, with a tentative D call TRBD2 (5 bases). The CDR3 is 15 residues long. Between the trimmed V and J ends, which lost 2 bases and 6 bases, there was a span of 20 bases. CDR1 and CDR2 (germline): GTSNPN, SVGIG (reference sequence). CDR3 bases: TGTGCCTGGAGTACGTTCGGAAACGGGGTGGTCGAGCAGTACTTC. Protein sequence: CAWSTFGNGVVEQYF.